This T cell receptor (beta chain) was retrieved from a study of T cell repertoires in cytomegalovirus infection. Looking at the study overall: Public signatures in TCR beta pointed to CMV infection and matching HLA type.

TCRdb re-called the reads through MiXCR, storing one row per CDR3 protein. This table holds about 360,000 distinct CDR3 sequences, over 15% found once. This clonotype was counted a single time. This clonotype was obtained from a human donor in good health (CMV status not recorded). Some clones in this sample may be carry-over from other donors' samples. Sequenced sample: PBMCs.

CDR3 residues: CASSFREGAGQPQHF. The CDR3 coding sequence is TGTGCCAGCAGCTTTAGGGAAGGGGCTGGTCAGCCCCAGCATTTT. The V and J genes are TRBV7-2 and TRBJ1-5; D might be TRBD1 (5 bases). Trimming took off 3 bases at V and 6 bases at J, with 15 bases between the two ends. From germline, CDR1 is SGHTA and CDR2 FQGNSA. CDR3 length equals 15 residues.